The 29 T cell receptor beta chains presented below share a single source sample, sequenced in a study of control samples from healthy donors and cancer patients (dated by TCRdb to the early 2020s). Receptors were amplified or captured by the immunoSEQ multiplex PCR assay. The clones in this table, taken by TCRdb from immuneACCESS, are in-frame only. Not every clone is retained; where verified, under half of the shortfall comes from an unresolved V gene, and the cause of the rest is unknown. The sample yields roughly 120,000 clones; over 85% were counted once. The ten largest clones capture approximately 4% of the sample. Specimen: blood. Receptors originate from a young man in good health.

V is TRBV9 and J is TRBJ2-5, with D unclear. This CDR3 spans 13 amino acids. V lost 5 bases and J 5 bases, leaving 13 bases between the germline ends. Germline values: CDR1 SGDLS, CDR2 YYNGEE. CDR3 loop: CASRETASETQYF. CDR3 nucleotides: TGTGCCAGCAGAGAGACTGCCTCGGAGACCCAGTACTTC.

This chain joins TRBV19 and TRBJ1-1; 7 bases agree with TRBD1. V shed 3 bases, J shed 1 base, and the junction held 2 bases outside the gene matches. The germline V gene has CDR1 LNHDA and CDR2 SQIVND (reference sequence). The CDR3 spans 14 residues. CDR3 region: CASSIRGGNTEAFF. In DNA, the CDR3 is TGTGCCAGTAGTATCAGGGGGGGGAACACTGAAGCTTTCTTT. Based on the CDR3 plus reference TRBV19 and TRBJ1-1, the full variable domain is DGGITQSPKYLFRKEGQNVTLSCEQNLNHDAMYWYRQDPGQGLRLIYYSQIVNDFQKGDIAEGYSVSREKKESFPLTVTSAQKNPTAFYLCASSIRGGNTEAFFGQGTRLTVV.

The CDR3 is CASSGTRDRGNYGYTF. CDR3 in DNA: TGTGCCAGCAGCGGAACCCGGGACAGGGGTAACTATGGCTACACCTTC. The chain is built from TRBV9 and TRBJ1-2, with 10 bases matching TRBD1. J gave up 1 base and V 3 bases, and 6 bases lay outside the gene matches. The germline V gene encodes CDR1 SGDLS and CDR2 YYNGEE. The CDR3 runs 16 residues.

The chain carries TRBV4-1 and TRBJ1-1; TRBD1 aligns across 7 bases. CDR3 length equals 17 residues. V shed 1 base, J shed 3 bases, and the junction held 11 bases outside the gene matches. CDR1 is MGHRA and CDR2 is YSYEKL in the germline V gene. The CDR3 sequence is CASSQGRDSFMDTEAFF. The CDR3 coding sequence is TGCGCCAGCAGCCAAGGCCGGGACAGCTTTATGGACACTGAAGCTTTCTTT.

The chain joins TRBV29-1 to TRBJ2-1, with 12 bases lining up with TRBD2. CDR1 SQVTM and CDR2 ANQGSEA come from the germline V gene. V shed 7 bases, J shed 6 bases, and the junction held 10 bases outside the gene matches. The CDR3 has 15 amino acids. For the CDR3, the DNA is TGCAGCGGGGCCCCTCTAGCGGGGGGGCGCAATGAGCAGTTCTTC. This sequence encodes CSGAPLAGGRNEQFF.

The chain combines TRBV19 with TRBJ2-6; D gene uncertain. V was clipped by 5 bases and J by 0 bases, with 11 bases between them. Germline V gene data show CDR1 as LNHDA and CDR2 as SQIVND (reference sequence). This CDR3 contains 16 residues. The CDR3 nucleotides are TGTGCCAGTAGTGCCACTCCCGGCTCTGGGGCCAACGTCCTGACTTTC. Translation: CASSATPGSGANVLTF. Filled out from reference TRBV19 and TRBJ2-6, the complete variable domain reads DGGITQSPKYLFRKEGQNVTLSCEQNLNHDAMYWYRQDPGQGLRLIYYSQIVNDFQKGDIAEGYSVSREKKESFPLTVTSAQKNPTAFYLCASSATPGSGANVLTFGAGSRLTVL.

This chain connects TRBV9 to TRBJ2-2; 9 bases are a match to TRBD1. The V gene's germline CDR1 is SGDLS and CDR2 YYNGEE. This CDR3 spans 17 amino acids. Unmatched junction bases numbered 8, after V lost 0 bases and J lost 5 bases. The CDR3: CASSVGGQGWGTGELFF. The CDR3 DNA reads as TGTGCCAGCAGCGTAGGGGGACAGGGATGGGGAACCGGGGAGCTGTTTTTT.

The chain has TRBV27 and TRBJ1-2, with unresolved D. Trimming left V 4 bases short and J 4 bases short, with 10 bases between. Germline V gene data show CDR1 as MNHEY and CDR2 as SMNVEV (reference sequence). The CDR3 contains 13 residues. The CDR3 DNA sequence: TGTGCCAGCAGTTCGGCGGGCCCCTATGGCTACACCTTC. Protein product: CASSSAGPYGYTF.

The chain is built from TRBV19 and TRBJ1-2, with D maybe TRBD1 (6 bases). This CDR3 region has 16 residues. Germline CDR1 reads LNHDA; CDR2 reads SQIVND (reference sequence). Trimming removed 2 bases at V and 4 bases at J, with 17 bases between. CDR3 sequence: CASSIPPGAEGYGYTF. The CDR3 DNA follows: TGTGCCAGTAGTATACCCCCGGGGGCGGAAGGCTATGGCTACACCTTC. Complete variable domain (other parts from reference TRBV19 and TRBJ1-2): DGGITQSPKYLFRKEGQNVTLSCEQNLNHDAMYWYRQDPGQGLRLIYYSQIVNDFQKGDIAEGYSVSREKKESFPLTVTSAQKNPTAFYLCASSIPPGAEGYGYTFGSGTRLTVV.

The genes are TRBV7-2 and TRBJ2-7; TRBD1 is a possible D gene (6 bases). Trimming cost V 3 bases and J 3 bases, with 12 bases left between them. CDR1 and CDR2 from the germline V gene are SGHTA and FQGNSA. The CDR3 extends over 14 amino acids. The CDR3 loop is CASSFGQINYEQYF. CDR3 DNA sequence: TGTGCCAGCAGCTTCGGACAGATTAACTACGAGCAGTACTTC.

The rearrangement links TRBV4-3 to TRBJ2-5; D is perhaps TRBD1 or TRBD2 (5 bases each). CDR1 and CDR2 (germline): LGHNA, YSLEER. The CDR3 covers 15 residues. Trimming removed 4 bases from V and 2 bases from J, with 14 bases in between. CDR3 in amino acids: CASSPTPGAQETQYF. The CDR3 bases are TGCGCCAGCAGCCCAACCCCCGGGGCTCAAGAGACCCAGTACTTC.

The chain links TRBV6-5 to TRBJ1-1, with 11 bases fitting TRBD1. With V trimmed by 6 bases and J by 5 bases, 5 bases remained unmatched. Germline loops: CDR1 MNHEY, CDR2 SVGAGI. The CDR3 loop spans 14 amino acids. DNA for the CDR3: TGTGCCAGCAGGGGGGACAGGGGGAGGACTGAAGCTTTCTTT. Amino acids: CASRGDRGRTEAFF.

The chain employs TRBV4-3 and TRBJ1-2; no clear D. The germline CDR1 and CDR2 sequences are LGHNA and YSLEER. Trimming left V 0 bases short and J 0 bases short, with 14 bases between. CDR3 size: 17 residues. The CDR3 is CASSQDHLRGANYGYTF. DNA for the CDR3: TGCGCCAGCAGCCAAGATCACCTTCGGGGAGCTAACTATGGCTACACCTTC.

This clone was observed a single time. V gene TRBV10-3 combines with J gene TRBJ2-3, with 7 positions matching TRBD1. The V gene's germline CDR1 is ENHRY and CDR2 SYGVKD. The CDR3 runs 16 residues. Trimming cost V 5 bases and J 0 bases; bases outside gene matches: 8. CDR3 sequence: CAISPGQTTSTDTQYF. The DNA for the CDR3 is TGTGCCATCAGTCCGGGACAGACGACTAGCACAGATACGCAGTATTTT.

This sequence joins TRBV27 and TRBJ2-1, with D possibly being TRBD1 (6 bases). V was cut by 8 bases and J by 4 bases, with 18 bases left in between. Germline V gene sequence: CDR1 MNHEY, CDR2 SMNVEV (reference sequence). The CDR3 totals 15 residues. The CDR3 nucleotides are TGTGCCAGCGGCCCCGGGACATTATTTTACAATGAGCAGTTCTTC. The encoded protein is CASGPGTLFYNEQFF.

J is TRBJ2-7 and V is TRBV30; TRBD1 matches 7 bases. The length of the CDR3 is 15 residues. In germline, CDR1 is GTSNPN, CDR2 SVGIG (reference sequence). V shed 1 base, J shed 2 bases, and the junction held 8 bases outside the gene matches. The DNA of the CDR3 is TGTGCCTGGAGTGCCATGACAGGGTATACCTACGAGCAGTACTTC. It is translated as CAWSAMTGYTYEQYF. The full variable domain, in which reference TRBV30 and TRBJ2-7 provide the parts outside the CDR3, is SQTIHQWPATLVQPVGSPLSLECTVEGTSNPNLYWYRQAAGRGLQLLFYSVGIGQISSEVPQNLSASRPQDRQFILSSKKLLLSDSGFYLCAWSAMTGYTYEQYFGPGTRLTVT.

This chain connects TRBV4-2 to TRBJ2-6; 7 nucleotides agree with TRBD1. This CDR3 comprises 20 residues. Germline CDR1 reads LGHNA; CDR2 reads YNFKEQ. V shed 0 bases and J 1 base; nucleotides not matched to a gene: 12. CDR3 protein: CASSQDPILRGQSGANVLTF. CDR3 sequence (DNA): TGTGCCAGCAGCCAAGATCCAATATTAAGGGGACAGTCTGGGGCCAACGTCCTGACTTTC.

This clone was observed a handful of times. The J gene is TRBJ1-5, the V gene TRBV7-8; weak D call: TRBD1 (5 bases). Germline values: CDR1 SGHVS, CDR2 FQNEAQ. V shed 5 bases and J shed 5 bases, with 13 bases lying between them. CDR3 length: 14 residues. DNA of the CDR3: TGTGCCAGCAGCACCCGTCTAGGGGATCAGCCCCAGCATTTT. Protein sequence: CASSTRLGDQPQHF.

V is TRBV5-1 and J is TRBJ2-3; 8 bases map to TRBD1. V lost 4 bases, J lost 1 base, and 2 bases stayed unmatched. The CDR3 sequence is 14 residues long. CDR1 and CDR2 from the germline V gene are SGHRS and YFSETQ. The CDR3 sequence: CASSQGARTDTQYF. The DNA for the CDR3 is TGCGCCAGCAGCCAGGGGGCGCGCACAGATACGCAGTATTTT. The full variable domain, its missing parts supplied by reference TRBV5-1 and TRBJ2-3, is KAGVTQTPRYLIKTRGQQVTLSCSPISGHRSVSWYQQTPGQGLQFLFEYFSETQRNKGNFPGRFSGRQFSNSRSEMNVSTLELGDSALYLCASSQGARTDTQYFGPGTRLTVL.

The V gene is TRBV11-1, the J gene TRBJ1-2, with a possible D match to TRBD1 (5 bases). Deletions cut 2 bases from V and 5 bases from J, with 15 bases between. Germline assignment: CDR1 SGHAT and CDR2 FQDESV (reference sequence). This CDR3 spans 15 amino acids. DNA of the CDR3: TGTGCCAGCAGCTTACGGCAGGGCCGCGTTTATGGCTACACCTTC. Residues: CASSLRQGRVYGYTF.

The V and J genes are TRBV29-1 and TRBJ2-3; D may match TRBD1 or TRBD2 (5 bases each). The V end lost 3 bases, the J end lost 2 bases, and 18 bases lay between the germline ends. The length of the CDR3 is 16 residues. Germline V gene sequence: CDR1 SQVTM, CDR2 ANQGSEA. This chain's CDR3 is CSVDEGPVSFTDTQYF. The CDR3 DNA reads TGCAGCGTTGACGAGGGGCCCGTCTCGTTCACAGATACGCAGTATTTT.

The genes are TRBV5-5 and TRBJ1-5; D is unclear. The CDR3 has 14 amino acids. Germline V lookup: CDR1 SGHKS, CDR2 YYEKEE (reference sequence). Between the trimmed V and J ends, which lost 2 bases and 3 bases, there was a span of 9 bases. The CDR3: CASSFGFNNQPQHF. CDR3 DNA sequence: TGTGCCAGCAGCTTCGGTTTTAACAATCAGCCCCAGCATTTT.

In this sample, this clone turned up once. The chain couples TRBV2 to TRBJ1-1; D is undetermined. V was clipped by 3 bases and J by 4 bases, with 9 bases between them. This CDR3 spans 13 amino acids. The germline V gene has CDR1 SNHLY and CDR2 FYNNEI. The CDR3 DNA follows: TGTGCCAGCAGTGACAGGCTGGCCACTGAAGCTTTCTTT. This gives the protein CASSDRLATEAFF.

This clone was seen a few times. V is TRBV28 and J is TRBJ2-7; D possibly uses TRBD1 or TRBD2 (5 bases each). Per the germline V gene, CDR1 is MDHEN and CDR2 is SYDVKM. The CDR3 runs 13 residues. V lost 6 bases and J 6 bases, leaving 15 bases between the germline ends. DNA for the CDR3: TGTGCCAGCAGCTCAATCGGGGCAATCGAGCAGTACTTC. Translating it yields CASSSIGAIEQYF.

The chain carries TRBV4-3 and TRBJ2-3, with D uncertain. The CDR3 sequence is 15 residues long. Germline V gene lookup returns CDR1 LGHNA and CDR2 YSLEER. Trimming stripped 0 bases from V and 0 bases from J, with 7 bases between. The CDR3 sequence: CASSQDDKSTDTQYF. The CDR3 coding sequence is TGCGCCAGCAGCCAAGATGACAAGAGCACAGATACGCAGTATTTT.

The V call is TRBV7-8, the J call TRBJ2-1; 12 bases are a match to TRBD2. V shed 4 bases, J shed 7 bases, and the junction held 11 bases outside the gene matches. Germline values: CDR1 SGHVS, CDR2 FQNEAQ. CDR3 length: 17 residues. The CDR3 sequence is CASSSRLAGVLRNEQFF. CDR3 nucleotide sequence: TGTGCCAGCAGCTCTAGACTAGCGGGGGTCCTCAGGAATGAGCAGTTCTTC.

V and J are TRBV5-8 and TRBJ1-2, with D possibly matching TRBD1 (5 bases). V was cut by 4 bases and J by 4 bases, with 11 bases left in between. Germline V gives CDR1 SGHTS, CDR2 YDEGEE. The CDR3 spans 13 residues. The CDR3 protein is CASSRTGPYGYTF. For the CDR3, the DNA is TGTGCCAGCAGCCGAACAGGCCCCTATGGCTACACCTTC.

This chain connects TRBV6-5 to TRBJ1-2; no firm D call. Germline CDR1 reads MNHEY; CDR2 reads SVGAGI. This CDR3 is 15 amino acids long. V dropped 0 bases and J dropped 4 bases, with 12 bases sitting between them. This chain's CDR3 is CASSYSSHQVYGYTF. The CDR3 DNA sequence: TGTGCCAGCAGTTACTCATCTCACCAGGTCTATGGCTACACCTTC.

V and J are TRBV7-2 and TRBJ1-2; no clear D. V was shortened by 2 bases and J by 13 bases, with 14 bases between the two germline ends. Germline lookup yields CDR1 SGHTA and CDR2 FQGNSA. The CDR3 has 12 residues. The CDR3 loop is CASSLWFLGVTF. The CDR3 nucleotides are TGTGCCAGCAGCTTATGGTTCTTAGGCGTCACCTTC.